These T cell receptor beta chains were read from a single sample in a study of response to subunit inactivated influenza vaccine. MiXCR, run by TCRdb on the RT-PCR reads, gives a single entry per CDR3 protein. The sample has about 160,000 distinct CDR3 sequences, about a tenth seen once. The source was non-naive T cells sorted from PBMCs, collected 35 to 45 days after vaccination. These receptors were obtained from a middle-aged man who received an inactivated influenza vaccine. CDR3s include the opening cysteine and the closing phenylalanine or tryptophan.

V	J	CDR3
TRBV5-1	TRBJ2-5	CASSLATRGETQYF
TRBV6-4	TRBJ2-2	CATSGTGELFF
TRBV10-3	TRBJ2-7	CAISESETGSYEQYF
TRBV7-3	TRBJ2-1	CASSSINSRDNEQFF
TRBV6-2/TRBV6-3	TRBJ2-7	CASSYRSGAYEQYF
TRBV11-2	TRBJ2-7	CASGPGTHSYEQYF
TRBV5-5	TRBJ1-5	CASSLGTENQPQHF
TRBV20-1	TRBJ2-1	CSARKGTSGNEQFF
TRBV6-1	TRBJ2-1	CASGSPGTGWTSGAGEQFF
TRBV29-1	TRBJ2-3	CSVSGGEVGTQYF
TRBV4-3	TRBJ2-3	CASSQDLSPGTDTQYF
TRBV20-1	TRBJ2-3	CSARSLSGGGSDTQYF
TRBV20-1	TRBJ1-1	CSARTREVPEAFF
TRBV5-4	TRBJ2-3	CASSLGGDTDTQYF
TRBV20-1	TRBJ2-3	CSAAPGYTDTQYF
TRBV12-3/TRBV12-4	TRBJ1-5	CASSLDRGQPQHF
TRBV7-9	TRBJ1-2	CASSLPGQGANYGYTF
TRBV4-2	TRBJ2-7	CASSQGTGRSYEQYF
TRBV6-2/TRBV6-3	TRBJ2-1	CASSDLRLAGVSYNEQFF
TRBV20-1	TRBJ1-2	CSARDTSQGQSYGYTF
TRBV6-2/TRBV6-3	TRBJ2-1	CASRSGGSYNEQFF
TRBV6-1	TRBJ2-7	CASSEAGRTSYEQYF
TRBV24-1	TRBJ1-5	CATSPGPGLGPQHF
TRBV12-3/TRBV12-4	TRBJ1-5	CASSPRTGASNQPQHF
TRBV7-9	TRBJ1-4	CAIRPLNMEKLFF
TRBV9	TRBJ1-3	CASSPWGRNSGNTIYF
TRBV4-1	TRBJ2-1	CASSHEHYNEQFF
TRBV20-1	TRBJ2-3	CSARRLLEDTQYF
TRBV29-1	TRBJ2-7	CSVIVPYEQYF
TRBV12-3/TRBV12-4	TRBJ2-3	CASTLGTSTQYF
TRBV7-9	TRBJ2-1	CASSLARGGGSYNEQFF
TRBV6-2/TRBV6-3	TRBJ2-2	CASRHIPGLAEKTGELFF
TRBV29-1	TRBJ2-3	CSVEDTRGRGDTQYF
TRBV7-2	TRBJ2-3	CASSLGLPSTDTQYF
TRBV3-1	TRBJ1-1	CASSNGRATEAFF
TRBV4-3	TRBJ2-2	CASSPGTGKAGELFF
TRBV6-1	TRBJ2-3	CASSESGYTDTQYF
TRBV5-1	TRBJ2-2	CASSLQGADGELFF
TRBV27	TRBJ1-2	CASGEGGGYGYTF
TRBV7-2	TRBJ2-7	CASSKTGGPYEQYF